This entry lists 12 T cell receptor beta chains sequenced from one sample in a study of early T cells in non-severe SARS-CoV-2 infection. TCRdb analysed the 5' RACE reads with MiXCR anew, one entry per CDR3 protein. The top ten clones hold around 1.1% of a sample with tens of thousands of distinct CDR3 sequences, roughly 13% of them seen once. Sequencing was performed on whole blood. These TCRs come from an adult who was a healthcare worker with PCR-confirmed SARS-CoV-2 infection or an uninfected control (not recorded which).

This clonotype was detected many times. The chain couples TRBV20-1 to TRBJ1-2; 7 bases fit TRBD1. This CDR3 is 13 amino acids long. The germline gives CDR1 DFQATT, CDR2 SNEGSKA (reference sequence). With 6 bases clipped from V and 2 bases from J, the junction kept 6 bases outside the gene matches. In DNA form, the CDR3 reads TGCAGTGCCCAGGGGGGACAGAACTATGGCTACACCTTC. This translates into CSAQGGQNYGYTF.

The rearrangement links TRBV28 to TRBJ2-7; the D is unclear. The CDR3 consists of 14 residues. Trimming removed 0 bases from V and 2 bases from J, with 8 bases in between. The germline V gene encodes CDR1 MDHEN and CDR2 SYDVKM. CDR3 in amino acids: CASSLWQVPYEQYF. Here the CDR3 DNA reads TGTGCCAGCAGTTTATGGCAGGTTCCCTACGAGCAGTACTTC.

As to this clonotype: A junction end diverges from the germline sequence, so it may reflect a read error. The gene calls are TRBV12-3 or TRBV12-4 and TRBJ1-3; D possibly corresponds to TRBD1 (6 bases). This CDR3 is 16 amino acids long. The CDR3 region is CASSRGQTSSENTIYF. CDR3 coding DNA: TGTGCCAGCAGCCGAGGACAGACAAGCTCTGAAAACACCATATATTTT.

This clonotype was seen repeatedly, ten times or more. The chain combines TRBV11-2 with TRBJ2-2; TRBD2 matches 13 bases. The CDR3 covers 17 residues. J lost 7 bases, V lost 5 bases, and 10 bases had no gene match. Germline CDR1 is SGHAT and CDR2 is FQNNGV. CDR3 DNA: TGTGCCAGCAGCCAGTTCGGACTAGCGGGAGAGGTCGGGGAGCTGTTTTTT. Protein product: CASSQFGLAGEVGELFF.

V is TRBV6-6 and J is TRBJ2-1; D might be TRBD1 (5 bases). The V gene lost 0 bases and the J gene lost 2 bases, with 11 bases spanning the gap. The CDR3 runs to 16 residues. The V gene's germline CDR1 is MNHNY and CDR2 SVGAGI (reference sequence). CDR3 coding DNA: TGTGCCAGCAGTTACTCGAAACCAGGGCCCTACAATGAGCAGTTCTTC. This translates into CASSYSKPGPYNEQFF.

In its sample, this clonotype was seen a few times. J is TRBJ2-7 and V is TRBV20-1; possible D gene TRBD2, 5 bases. V was clipped by 6 bases and J by 5 bases, with 20 bases between them. Per the germline V gene, CDR1 is DFQATT and CDR2 is SNEGSKA (reference sequence). This CDR3 comprises 14 residues. The chain's CDR3 is CSAPSGPMKNEQYF. The CDR3 DNA reads TGCAGTGCCCCCAGCGGACCCATGAAGAACGAGCAGTACTTC.

This clonotype was seen a handful of times. V usage is TRBV28 and J usage is TRBJ2-3, with 10 bases aligning to TRBD2. J lost 5 bases, V lost 3 bases, and 14 bases had no gene match. The CDR3 has 18 amino acids. Germline loops: CDR1 MDHEN, CDR2 SYDVKM. CDR3 DNA: TGTGCCAGCAGTTTCCAACAAATAGCGGGAGGTCTTGGAGATACGCAGTATTTT. Amino acids: CASSFQQIAGGLGDTQYF.

The rearrangement uses TRBV7-2 and TRBJ1-1, with no clear D. V was cut by 2 bases and J by 0 bases, with 10 bases left in between. Germline V gene sequence: CDR1 SGHTA, CDR2 FQGNSA. There are 15 residues in the CDR3. The CDR3 loop is CASSLRSGVNTEAFF. In nucleotides, the CDR3 is TGTGCCAGCAGCTTAAGGAGCGGGGTGAACACTGAAGCTTTCTTT.

The chain carries TRBV9 and TRBJ2-5; possibly TRBD1 for D (6 bases). CDR1 is SGDLS, CDR2 YYNGEE, per germline. The V and J ends lost 0 bases and 1 base respectively, with 13 bases between them. This CDR3 region has 16 residues. The CDR3 region is CASSVGLRTAQETQYF. The CDR3 DNA is TGTGCCAGCAGCGTAGGACTAAGGACAGCCCAAGAGACCCAGTACTTC.

This clonotype was detected a few times. The V call is TRBV28, the J call TRBJ2-7, with D unresolved. V was trimmed by 3 bases and J by 1 base, leaving 4 bases between them. The CDR3 is made up of 12 amino acids. CDR1 and CDR2 from the germline V gene are MDHEN and SYDVKM. The CDR3 DNA follows: TGTGCCAGCAGTTTGCGGTCCTACGAGCAGTACTTC. This codes for CASSLRSYEQYF.

The chain has TRBV6-5 and TRBJ2-2; unclear D gene. V lost 7 bases and J 4 bases, leaving 10 bases between the germline ends. The germline V gene has CDR1 MNHEY and CDR2 SVGAGI. This CDR3 comprises 13 residues. The CDR3 nucleotides are TGTGCCAGCACCAACTGGCGCACCGGGGAGCTGTTTTTT. As protein: CASTNWRTGELFF.

This clonotype appeared many times. In nucleotides, the CDR3 is TGTGCCAGCAGCTCAGGGGGCTGGGATTCACCCCTCCACTTT. Its protein is CASSSGGWDSPLHF. V is TRBV5-5 and J is TRBJ1-6, with TRBD1 identical over 8 bases. Germline lookup yields CDR1 SGHKS and CDR2 YYEKEE (reference sequence). Losses at the gene ends were 3 bases for V and 8 bases for J; bases not matched to a gene: 4. CDR3 length: 14 residues.